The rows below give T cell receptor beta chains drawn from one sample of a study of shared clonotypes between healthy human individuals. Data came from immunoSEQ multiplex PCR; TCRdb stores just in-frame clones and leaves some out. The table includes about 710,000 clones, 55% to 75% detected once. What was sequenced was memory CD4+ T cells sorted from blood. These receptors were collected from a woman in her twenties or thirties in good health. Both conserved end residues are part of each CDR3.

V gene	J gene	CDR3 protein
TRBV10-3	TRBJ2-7	CAISEDRDYEQYF
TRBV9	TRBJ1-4	CASSPNVGTNEKLFF
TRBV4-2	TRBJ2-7	CASSQDKVYSYEQYF
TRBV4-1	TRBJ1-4	CASSPDRAGYEKLFF
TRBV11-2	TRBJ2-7	CASSARGYEQYF
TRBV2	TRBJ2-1	CASRSGTSGRVEQFF
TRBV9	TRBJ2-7	CASSVGLAGSYEQYF
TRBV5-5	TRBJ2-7	CASSSLTGYYEQYF
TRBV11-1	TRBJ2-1	CASSRTAGQGGNEQFF
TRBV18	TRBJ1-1	CASSPMGHSNTEAFF
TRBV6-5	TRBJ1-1	CASSWEGVNTEAFF
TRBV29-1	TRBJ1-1	CSVEQGWTEAFF
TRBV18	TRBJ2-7	CASSPVSSYEQYF
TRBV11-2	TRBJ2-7	CASSLAGTVEQYF
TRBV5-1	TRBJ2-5	CASSENRLSETQYF
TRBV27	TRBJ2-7	CASSSGSGIYEQYF
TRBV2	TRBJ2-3	CASEVPDTQYF
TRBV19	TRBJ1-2	CASSPIDKNYGYTF
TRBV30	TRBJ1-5	CAWSVRDNQPQHF
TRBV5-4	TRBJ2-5	CASSFGIQETQYF
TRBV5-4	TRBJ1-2	CASSSADSYGYTF
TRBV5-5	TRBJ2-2	CASSERGGADTGELFF
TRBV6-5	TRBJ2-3	CASSDSTTDTQYF
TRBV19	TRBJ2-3	CASRGVAGTDTQYF
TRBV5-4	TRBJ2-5	CASSQQGAGETQYF
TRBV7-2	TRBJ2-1	CASSLAKLAGSAYNEQFF
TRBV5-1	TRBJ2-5	CASSLVQEAQETQYF
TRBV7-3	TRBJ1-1	CASSSQGDTEAFF
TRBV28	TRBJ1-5	CASSGMPSNQPQHF
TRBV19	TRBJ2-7	CASRVSYEQYF
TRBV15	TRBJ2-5	CATSRTGTLPQETQYF
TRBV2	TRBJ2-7	CASSEVTGAPGYEQYF
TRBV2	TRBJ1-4	CASRWTEGKEKLFF
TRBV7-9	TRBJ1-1	CAAGGNTEAFF
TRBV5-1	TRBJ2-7	CASSLAGGLSYEQYF
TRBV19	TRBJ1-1	CASSAGWSNTEAFF
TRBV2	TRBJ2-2	CASTRTGGIRGELFF
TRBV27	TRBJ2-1	CASTLDRGRYNEQFF
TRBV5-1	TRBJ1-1	CASSLDGTDLGYTEAFF
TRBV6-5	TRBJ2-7	CASSYSSHEQYF
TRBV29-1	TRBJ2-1	CSVDRNNEQFF
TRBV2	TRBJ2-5	CASSRSGETQYF
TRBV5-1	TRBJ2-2	CASSLNLAGHTGELFF
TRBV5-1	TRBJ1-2	CASSVTTGGKGYTF
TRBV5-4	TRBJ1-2	CASNLRGQYYGYTF
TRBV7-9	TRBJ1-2	CASSPVRFLNYGYTF
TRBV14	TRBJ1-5	CASSQPLQLYSNQPQHF
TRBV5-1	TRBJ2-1	CASSLAPSRSSYNEQFF
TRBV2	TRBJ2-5	CASSRVRETQYF
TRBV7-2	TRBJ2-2	CASSPGTRQGELFF
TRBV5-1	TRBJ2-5	CASSLVSSAQETQYF